Shown below are 10 T cell receptor beta chains from a single sample sequenced in a study of blood T cell repertoires in COVID-19. The method was immunoSEQ multiplex PCR; TCRdb's version includes in-frame clones alone and lacks a portion of them. Of 200,000 to 250,000 clones in the sample, approximately 84% are singletons; the top ten hold 7.5% to 9%. Material: peripheral blood. The receptor set was obtained from a woman older than 75 with COVID-19, enrolled during active disease.

This sequence joins TRBV29-1 and TRBJ2-1; the match to TRBD2 covers 8 bases. Trimming removed 3 bases from V and 6 bases from J; junction bases left unmatched: 4. Germline assignment: CDR1 SQVTM and CDR2 ANQGSEA. The CDR3 has 13 amino acids. CDR3 residues: CSVESGGGNEQFF. The CDR3 coding sequence is TGCAGCGTTGAGAGCGGGGGTGGCAATGAGCAGTTCTTC.

J is TRBJ2-7 and V is TRBV3-1 (or the pseudogene TRBV3-2), with 15 bases aligning to TRBD2. Trimming at V came to 4 bases and at J to 6 bases, leaving 10 bases not matched to a gene. CDR1 and CDR2 from the germline V gene are LGHDT and YNNKEL (reference sequence). This CDR3 is built from 17 residues. The CDR3 is CASSLGLAGGPSPEQYF. The CDR3 DNA reads TGTGCCAGCAGCCTCGGACTAGCGGGAGGGCCTTCCCCCGAGCAGTACTTC.

This clone was observed at least ten times. V is TRBV6-5 and J is TRBJ2-7; 9 nucleotides agree with TRBD1. The CDR3 has 14 residues. CDR1 is MNHEY and CDR2 is SVGAGI in the germline V gene. Trimming cost V 9 bases and J 6 bases; bases outside gene matches: 12. CDR3 in amino acids: CASTTGGAEGEQYF. The CDR3 DNA is TGTGCCAGTACCACAGGGGGCGCGGAGGGCGAGCAGTACTTC.

The chain's CDR3 is CASSPGQVLTGANVLTF. CDR3 DNA: TGTGCCAGCAGCCCGGGACAAGTCCTGACTGGGGCCAACGTCCTGACTTTC. The rearrangement links TRBV27 to TRBJ2-6; D is possibly TRBD1 (6 bases). The CDR3 is 17 amino acids. Germline V gene lookup returns CDR1 MNHEY and CDR2 SMNVEV (reference sequence). The germline V and J ends were trimmed by 6 bases and 2 bases, with 17 bases remaining between them. The complete variable domain, with remaining parts taken from reference TRBV27 and TRBJ2-6, reads EAQVTQNPRYLITVTGKKLTVTCSQNMNHEYMSWYRQDPGLGLRQIYYSMNVEVTDKGDVPEGYKVSRKEKRNFPLILESPSPNQTSLYFCASSPGQVLTGANVLTFGAGSRLTVL.

The V and J genes are TRBV3-1 (or the pseudogene TRBV3-2) and TRBJ2-6; 8 bases align to TRBD1. Germline V lookup: CDR1 LGHDT, CDR2 YNNKEL (reference sequence). The CDR3 is 15 amino acids. Losses at the gene ends were 10 bases for V and 2 bases for J; bases not matched to a gene: 7. The CDR3 nucleotides are TGTGCCACCGGGACAGGCTTGCCTGGGGCCAACGTCCTGACTTTC. This translates into CATGTGLPGANVLTF.

V usage is TRBV3-1 (or the pseudogene TRBV3-2) and J usage is TRBJ2-7; 8 bases are shared with TRBD2. V was clipped by 4 bases and J by 2 bases; unmatched bases: 7. The CDR3 consists of 15 residues. Germline loops: CDR1 LGHDT, CDR2 YNNKEL (reference sequence). This CDR3 reads CASSLASGSPYEQYF. DNA for the CDR3: TGTGCCAGCAGCCTCGCCAGCGGGAGCCCCTACGAGCAGTACTTC.

The V gene is TRBV3-1 (or the pseudogene TRBV3-2), the J gene TRBJ1-2; 11 nucleotides agree with TRBD1. Germline V CDR1 and CDR2: LGHDT, YNNKEL (reference sequence). V was clipped by 4 bases and J by 4 bases; unmatched bases: 2. This CDR3 region has 14 residues. CDR3 DNA sequence: TGTGCCAGCAGCCCCGGGACAGGGGGCTATGGCTACACCTTC. As protein: CASSPGTGGYGYTF.

The chain combines TRBV6-5 with TRBJ2-1; TRBD2 matches 15 bases. Germline values: CDR1 MNHEY, CDR2 SVGAGI. The CDR3 runs 16 residues. The V segment lost 4 bases and the J segment 7 bases; nucleotides outside the gene matches: 5. In DNA, the CDR3 is TGTGCCAGCAGTTGGACTAGCGGGGGGGCGGGTAATGAGCAGTTCTTC. Translation gives CASSWTSGGAGNEQFF.

This chain uses TRBV7-6 with TRBJ2-2, with a tentative D call TRBD2 (6 bases). Trimming cost V 5 bases and J 4 bases, with 17 bases left between them. The CDR3 is 16 residues long. The germline CDR1 and CDR2 sequences are SGHVS and FNYEAQ. The CDR3 DNA follows: TGTGCCAGCAGCCGCCTGGAGGGCCTCGGCACCGGGGAGCTGTTTTTT. This gives the protein CASSRLEGLGTGELFF.

The sample holds one count of this clone. This chain uses TRBV5-1 with TRBJ2-5; unclear D gene. This CDR3 region has 14 residues. Germline CDR1 and CDR2: SGHRS and YFSETQ. V lost 3 bases to trimming and J lost 1 base, with 10 bases between them. The CDR3 DNA reads as TGCGCCAGCAGCTCCCGGGTCCTCCAAGAGACCCAGTACTTC. Translating it yields CASSSRVLQETQYF.